Below are 18 T cell receptor beta chains sequenced from a single sample in a study of cytomegalovirus exposure and HLA in healthy donors. The PCR was carried out with 60 Vbeta primers and 13 Jbeta primers. Produced via immunoSEQ multiplex PCR; TCRdb's table is partial and in-frame only. The data hold roughly 140,000 clones, with around three fifths observed a single time. The source material was PBMCs. These receptors were collected from a woman aged 25 to 39 in good health and CMV-seropositive.

This rearrangement joins TRBV19 to TRBJ2-7; 11 nucleotides agree with TRBD2. Unmatched junction bases numbered 10, after V lost 0 bases and J lost 0 bases. The CDR3 is 19 residues long. Germline lookup yields CDR1 LNHDA and CDR2 SQIVND (reference sequence). CDR3 nucleotide sequence: TGTGCCAGTAGTATAGAAGGTAGCGGGAGGGGATTAGACTCCTACGAGCAGTACTTC. Its protein is CASSIEGSGRGLDSYEQYF.

J is TRBJ2-1 and V is TRBV7-2, with unresolved D. This CDR3 is built from 15 residues. Looked up from germline, CDR1 is SGHTA and CDR2 is FQGNSA. The V gene lost 1 base and the J gene lost 0 bases, with 7 bases spanning the gap. This chain's CDR3 is CASSLVPGSYNEQFF. The CDR3, as DNA: TGTGCCAGCAGCTTAGTCCCCGGCTCCTACAATGAGCAGTTCTTC.

V is TRBV6-4 and J is TRBJ1-1; TRBD1 agrees at 9 bases. Trimming took 4 bases from V and 5 from J; bases not matched to a gene: 20. The CDR3 has 19 residues. Germline-derived CDR1 and CDR2 are MRHNA and SNTAGT. CDR3 bases: TGTGCCAGCAGTGCCCTCGGGACAGGGTCGCCCATCGAATGGACTGAAGCTTTCTTT. It codes for CASSALGTGSPIEWTEAFF.

J is TRBJ2-7 and V is TRBV5-1; 9 bases align to TRBD2. The CDR3 contains 14 residues. Germline trimming cut 3 bases from V and 6 bases from J; bases unmatched to any gene: 7. Germline CDR1 reads SGHRS; CDR2 reads YFSETQ. The CDR3 DNA follows: TGCGCCAGCAGCTGGCTAGCGGGAAAACGCGAGCAGTACTTC. This translates into CASSWLAGKREQYF.

The rearrangement uses TRBV6-1 and TRBJ2-7; 12 bases agree with TRBD2. The CDR3 covers 15 residues. CDR1 and CDR2 (germline): MNHNS, SASEGT. V shed 5 bases and J 1 base; nucleotides not matched to a gene: 3. CDR3 DNA: TGTGCCAGCAGTTTAGGGACTAGCGGGTCCTACGAGCAGTACTTC. Translation: CASSLGTSGSYEQYF.

This chain uses TRBV6-5 with TRBJ2-4; 9 nucleotides match TRBD1. V lost 2 bases and J lost 3; bases outside the gene matches: 2. This CDR3 is 15 amino acids long. The germline CDR1 and CDR2 sequences are MNHEY and SVGAGI. CDR3 residues: CASSYNRGRKNIQYF. The DNA for the CDR3 is TGTGCCAGCAGTTACAACAGGGGGCGCAAAAACATTCAGTACTTC.

The rearrangement joins TRBV15 to TRBJ1-5; D ambiguous. Germline V gene data show CDR1 as LNHNV and CDR2 as YYDKDF (reference sequence). The V end was cut by 0 bases, the J end by 5 bases, with 5 bases between. The CDR3 covers 13 residues. The CDR3 DNA sequence: TGTGCCACCAGCAGAGAGGCTTATCAGCCCCAGCATTTT. It specifies CATSREAYQPQHF. The full variable domain, rest sourced from reference TRBV15 and TRBJ1-5, is DAMVIQNPRYQVTQFGKPVTLSCSQTLNHNVMYWYQQKSSQAPKLLFHYYDKDFNNEADTPDNFQSRRPNTSFCFLDIRSPGLGDTAMYLCATSREAYQPQHFGDGTRLSIL.

The rearrangement joins TRBV28 to TRBJ2-1; D is unclear. This CDR3 is 11 amino acids long. The V and J ends lost 10 bases and 5 bases respectively, with 9 bases between them. CDR1 MDHEN and CDR2 SYDVKM come from the germline V gene. The CDR3 DNA follows: TGTGCCACTATCGCCCACAATGAGCAGTTCTTC. It codes for CATIAHNEQFF.

The CDR3 loop reads CASSLPWGGGKYEQYF. The CDR3 nucleotides read TGTGCCAGCAGCCTTCCTTGGGGGGGCGGAAAATACGAGCAGTACTTC. V gene TRBV11-2 combines with J gene TRBJ2-7; TRBD2 might be the D (7 bases). This CDR3 comprises 16 residues. The germline CDR1 and CDR2 sequences are SGHAT and FQNNGV. Trimming pared 5 bases from V and 4 bases from J, leaving 21 bases between.

The chain employs TRBV5-4 and TRBJ1-1; maybe TRBD1 (5 bases). V dropped 4 bases and J dropped 4 bases, with 11 bases sitting between them. The CDR3 covers 13 residues. Germline loops: CDR1 SGHNT, CDR2 YYREEE (reference sequence). This CDR3 reads CASSTDSGTEAFF. CDR3 coding DNA: TGTGCCAGCAGCACTGACAGTGGCACTGAAGCTTTCTTT.

This clone turned up a few times. The CDR3 DNA reads TGTGCCAGCAGTGAAACTTCTAGCGGGTACGATGAGCAGTTCTTC. It specifies CASSETSSGYDEQFF. This chain connects TRBV6-1 to TRBJ2-1; 8 nucleotides align to TRBD2. The CDR3 is 15 amino acids. From germline, CDR1 is MNHNS and CDR2 SASEGT. With 2 bases clipped from V and 8 bases from J, the junction kept 8 bases outside the gene matches.

The chain recombines TRBV6-5 with TRBJ2-2; 7 positions match TRBD1. The length of the CDR3 is 15 residues. Germline V gene lookup returns CDR1 MNHEY and CDR2 SVGAGI. Losses at the gene ends were 6 bases for V and 1 base for J; bases not matched to a gene: 5. In DNA form, the CDR3 reads TGTGCCAGCAGGGGGACAGAGAAGAACACCGGGGAGCTGTTTTTT. It yields the protein CASRGTEKNTGELFF.

The gene calls are TRBV30 and TRBJ2-6; 7 nucleotides match TRBD1. CDR1 and CDR2 (germline): GTSNPN, SVGIG (reference sequence). This CDR3 spans 16 amino acids. The ends lost 2 bases at V and 0 bases at J; junction bases unmatched: 4. The CDR3 loop is CAWSQGQPSGANVLTF. The CDR3 bases are TGTGCCTGGAGTCAGGGACAGCCCTCTGGGGCCAACGTCCTGACTTTC.

This clone was detected only a few times. A junction boundary mismatches the germline segment, possibly from a read error. The rearrangement links TRBV29-1 to TRBJ1-2; the match to TRBD1 covers 7 bases. This CDR3 has 18 amino acids. CDR1 is SQVTM, CDR2 ANQGSEA, per germline. The CDR3 spells CSVEVFTGERLLTGGYTF. The CDR3 coding sequence is TGCAGCGTGGAAGTCTTTACAGGGGAGCGATTGTTGACGGGTGGCTACACCTTC.

This clone was seen only once. The chain carries TRBV6-5 and TRBJ2-1, with D possibly matching TRBD2 (6 bases). CDR1 and CDR2 from the germline V gene are MNHEY and SVGAGI. The CDR3 has 15 residues. The V and J ends lost 4 bases and 3 bases respectively, with 13 bases between them. DNA for the CDR3: TGTGCCAGCAGTTCTCACGGAGGGCACTACAATGAGCAGTTCTTC. This sequence encodes CASSSHGGHYNEQFF.

J is TRBJ1-2 and V is TRBV28; D is unresolved. CDR1 is MDHEN and CDR2 is SYDVKM in the germline V gene. The length of the CDR3 is 14 residues. Trimming removed 5 bases from V and 7 bases from J, with 17 bases in between. The CDR3 is CASSRAAFGGGYTF. The CDR3 region has the DNA TGTGCCAGCAGTAGAGCCGCCTTTGGTGGTGGCTACACCTTC.

The CDR3: CASSVLSGANVLTF. DNA for the CDR3: TGTGCCAGCAGCGTTCTAAGTGGGGCCAACGTCCTGACTTTC. The rearrangement links TRBV9 to TRBJ2-6, with unresolved D. CDR3 length equals 14 residues. CDR1 and CDR2 from the germline V gene are SGDLS and YYNGEE. Trimming removed 2 bases from V and 3 bases from J, with 6 bases in between.

The chain links TRBV2 to TRBJ1-2, with 7 bases that match TRBD1. V lost 5 bases to trimming and J lost 8 bases; unmatched junction nucleotides: 8. The CDR3 runs 13 residues. Per the germline V gene, CDR1 is SNHLY and CDR2 is FYNNEI. This CDR3 is CASSLQGRFGYTF. In DNA, the CDR3 is TGTGCCAGCAGTCTACAGGGGAGGTTCGGCTACACCTTC.